This T cell receptor beta chain was retrieved from a study of blood T cell repertoires in COVID-19. Looking at the study overall: Whether acute or convalescent, the COVID-19 samples came from the United States, Italy and Spain. PBMCs, B-cell-depleted T cells, or T cells provided the cDNA or gDNA that made up the material.

Per the original data handling: Reference gene primer amplification in the assay estimated nucleated cell counts. Sequencing used immunoSEQ multiplex PCR; TCRdb keeps in-frame clones, though not all of them. Clone size and the V and J calls come from that table; the DNA yielded D and trimming. The table has 470,000 or so clones, around 89% seen once. CDR3 length: 15 residues. V shed 0 bases and J shed 4 bases, with 12 bases lying between them. The germline V gene has CDR1 SGHVS and CDR2 FNYEAQ. This clone has just one count. This chain uses TRBV7-6 with TRBJ2-5, with a possible D match to TRBD2 (5 bases). Sequenced material: peripheral blood. This clonotype was sampled from a woman between 25 and 40 years old with acute or convalescent COVID-19. CDR3: CASSLAPAAIETQYF. CDR3 DNA sequence: TGTGCCAGCAGCTTAGCCCCAGCGGCTATAGAGACCCAGTACTTC. The full variable domain, with the rest looked up from reference TRBV7-6 and TRBJ2-5, is GAGVSQSPRYKVTKRGQDVALRCDPISGHVSLYWYRQALGQGPEFLTYFNYEAQQDKSGLPNDRFSAERPEGSISTLTIQRTEQRDSAMYRCASSLAPAAIETQYFGPGTRLLVL.